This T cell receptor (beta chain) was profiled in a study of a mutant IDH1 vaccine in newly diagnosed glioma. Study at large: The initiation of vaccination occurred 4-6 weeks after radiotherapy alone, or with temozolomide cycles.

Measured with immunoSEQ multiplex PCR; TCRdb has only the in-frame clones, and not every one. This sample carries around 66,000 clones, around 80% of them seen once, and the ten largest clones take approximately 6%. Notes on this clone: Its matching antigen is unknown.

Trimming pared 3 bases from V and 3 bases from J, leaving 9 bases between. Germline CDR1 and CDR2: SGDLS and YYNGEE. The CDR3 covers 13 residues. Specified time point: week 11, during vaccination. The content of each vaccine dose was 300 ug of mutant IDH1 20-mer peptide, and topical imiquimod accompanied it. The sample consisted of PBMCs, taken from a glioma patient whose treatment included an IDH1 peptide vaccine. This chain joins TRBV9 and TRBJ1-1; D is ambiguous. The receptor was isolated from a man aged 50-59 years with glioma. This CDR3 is CASSAAMDTEAFF. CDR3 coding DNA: TGTGCCAGCAGCGCCGCAATGGACACTGAAGCTTTCTTT.